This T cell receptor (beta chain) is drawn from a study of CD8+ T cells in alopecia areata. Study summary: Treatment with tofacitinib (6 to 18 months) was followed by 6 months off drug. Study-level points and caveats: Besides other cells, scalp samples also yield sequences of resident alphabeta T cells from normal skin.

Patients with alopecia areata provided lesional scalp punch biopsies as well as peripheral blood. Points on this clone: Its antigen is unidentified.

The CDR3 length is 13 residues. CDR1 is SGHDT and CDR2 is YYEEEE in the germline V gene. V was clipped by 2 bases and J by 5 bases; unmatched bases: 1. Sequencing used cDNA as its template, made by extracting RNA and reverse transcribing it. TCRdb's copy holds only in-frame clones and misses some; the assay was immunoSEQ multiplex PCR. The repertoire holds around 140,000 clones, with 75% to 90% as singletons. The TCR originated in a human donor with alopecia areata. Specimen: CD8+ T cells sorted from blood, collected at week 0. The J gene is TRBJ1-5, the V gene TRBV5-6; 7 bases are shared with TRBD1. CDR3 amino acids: CASSFTGDQPQHF. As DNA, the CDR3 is TGTGCCAGCAGCTTCACAGGGGATCAGCCCCAGCATTTT.